These T cell receptor beta chains were read from a single sample in a study of cytomegalovirus exposure and HLA in healthy donors. Some clones are missing from TCRdb's copy, which holds only in-frame ones; the method was immunoSEQ multiplex PCR. The sample holds 60,000 to 65,000 clones, 90% to 95% seen once. The sequencing input was PBMCs. The receptors here all came from a woman aged 18-29 years in good health and CMV-seropositive. CDR3s include the opening cysteine and the closing phenylalanine or tryptophan. D genes are given only for firm matches. Clone size is not always given. Where it is, it says once, few, many or a class for expanded clones.

clone_size j_call v_call d_call cdr3_aa cdr3_nt
NA TRBJ2-5 TRBV14 NA CASSQDPGPETQYF TGTGCCAGCAGCCAAGATCCAGGGCCAGAGACCCAGTACTTC
few TRBJ1-4 TRBV7-6 TRBD1 CASSWGQSGNEKLFF TGTGCCAGCAGTTGGGGACAGTCGGGCAATGAAAAACTGTTTTTT
NA TRBJ2-2 TRBV6-5 NA CASSYSFQGTGELFF TGTGCCAGCAGTTACTCGTTTCAGGGCACCGGGGAGCTGTTTTTT
NA TRBJ1-4 TRBV9 NA CASSGGGATNEKLFF TGTGCCAGCAGCGGCGGCGGAGCAACTAATGAAAAACTGTTTTTT
NA TRBJ2-7 TRBV11-2 NA CASSSGTGNEQYF TGTGCCAGCAGTTCAGGAACAGGGAACGAGCAGTACTTC
NA TRBJ1-1 TRBV19 NA CASNSGNTEAFF TGTGCCAGTAATTCAGGGAACACTGAAGCTTTCTTT
NA TRBJ1-2 TRBV7-2 NA CASSLAQAYGYTF TGTGCCAGCAGCTTAGCACAGGCTTATGGCTACACCTTC
NA TRBJ2-7 TRBV7-9 NA CASSPLPSPHFYEQYF TGTGCCAGCAGCCCTTTACCCAGTCCGCATTTCTACGAGCAGTACTTC
NA TRBJ1-1 TRBV30 NA CAWSFPGLRGAFF TGTGCCTGGAGTTTCCCGGGACTCCGTGGAGCTTTCTTT
NA TRBJ1-2 TRBV27 TRBD1 CASSLFPGQGADGYTF TGTGCCAGCAGTTTATTCCCGGGACAGGGGGCGGATGGCTACACCTTC
NA TRBJ1-1 TRBV11-3 TRBD1 CASAHRDREAFF TGTGCCAGCGCTCATAGGGACAGGGAAGCTTTCTTT
NA TRBJ2-3 TRBV30 NA CAWSKGDGSGPTDTQYF TGTGCCTGGAGCAAAGGAGATGGTAGCGGACCCACAGATACGCAGTATTTT
once TRBJ1-1 TRBV30 NA CAWSVPQAHLNTEAFF TGTGCCTGGAGTGTCCCCCAGGCGCACTTGAACACTGAAGCTTTCTTT
NA TRBJ2-7 TRBV5-1 TRBD2 CASSSWVPSGIYEQYF TGCGCCAGCAGCTCCTGGGTACCTAGCGGGATCTACGAGCAGTACTTC
once TRBJ2-1 TRBV4-3 NA CASSQVLQAKPAYNEQFF TGCGCCAGCAGCCAAGTTTTGCAGGCGAAACCAGCCTACAATGAGCAGTTCTTC
once TRBJ2-7 TRBV9 TRBD2 CASSVGSGGSYEQYF TGTGCCAGCAGCGTTGGTAGCGGGGGCTCCTACGAGCAGTACTTC
NA TRBJ2-7 TRBV6-5 TRBD2 CASSYSIGRGSYEQYF TGTGCCAGCAGTTACTCGATTGGGAGGGGATCCTACGAGCAGTACTTC
NA TRBJ2-3 TRBV9 TRBD2 CASSVEPSGGSTDTQYF TGTGCCAGCAGCGTAGAGCCTAGCGGGGGGAGCACAGATACGCAGTATTTT
NA TRBJ2-1 TRBV7-2 TRBD2 CASSLGGSSNNEQFF TGTGCCAGCAGCTTGGGGGGGTCTAGCAACAATGAGCAGTTCTTC
many TRBJ2-2 TRBV11-2 TRBD2 CASSLVGAGVTGELFF TGTGCCAGCAGCTTAGTAGGGGCGGGGGTTACCGGGGAGCTGTTTTTT
NA TRBJ1-5 TRBV29-1 NA CSASEYSNQPQHF TGCAGCGCCTCGGAGTATAGCAATCAGCCCCAGCATTTT
NA TRBJ1-1 TRBV30 TRBD1 CAWEPGNRGAFF TGTGCCTGGGAGCCGGGGAACAGGGGAGCTTTCTTT
NA TRBJ2-2 TRBV9 NA CASSVSGDTGELFF TGTGCCAGCAGCGTATCGGGGGACACCGGGGAGCTGTTTTTT
NA TRBJ2-3 TRBV6-1 NA CASSTRDFPTDTQYF TGTGCCAGCAGTACCCGGGACTTTCCCACAGATACGCAGTATTTT
once TRBJ1-1 TRBV11-2 TRBD1 CASSLARQGTNTEAFF TGTGCCAGCAGCTTAGCCCGACAGGGAACGAACACTGAAGCTTTCTTT
NA TRBJ1-3 TRBV6-6 TRBD1 CASSQDRISGNTIYF TGTGCCAGCAGCCAGGACAGGATCTCTGGAAACACCATATATTTT
NA TRBJ2-5 TRBV14 NA CASSRMGLAQETQYF TGTGCCAGCAGCCGAATGGGACTGGCACAAGAGACCCAGTACTTC
NA TRBJ2-3 TRBV9 TRBD2 CASSPGLAGHTDTQYF TGTGCCAGCAGCCCCGGACTAGCGGGGCACACAGATACGCAGTATTTT
NA TRBJ2-7 TRBV4-2 TRBD1 CASSPRTGPYEQYF TGTGCCAGCAGCCCCCGGACAGGACCTTACGAGCAGTACTTC
NA TRBJ2-7 TRBV4-3 TRBD2 CASSSGTSGYYEQYF TGCGCCAGCAGTTCCGGGACTAGCGGTTACTACGAGCAGTACTTC
NA TRBJ1-5 TRBV28 NA CASIRRRPHQPQHF TGTGCCAGCATTCGCCGGAGGCCGCATCAGCCCCAGCATTTT
NA TRBJ2-7 TRBV15 NA CATSTGQDYYEQYF TGTGCCACCAGCACAGGGCAGGACTATTACGAGCAGTACTTC
once TRBJ2-2 TRBV7-3 TRBD1 CASSWTGLNTGELFF TGTGCCAGCAGCTGGACAGGCCTGAACACCGGGGAGCTGTTTTTT
NA TRBJ1-1 TRBV6-6 TRBD1 CASRTTGLNTEAFF TGTGCCAGCAGAACGACAGGGCTGAACACTGAAGCTTTCTTT
NA TRBJ1-1 TRBV27 TRBD1 CASSPWTGEGTEAFF TGTGCCAGCAGTCCCTGGACAGGGGAGGGCACTGAAGCTTTCTTT
NA TRBJ1-5 TRBV7-8 TRBD1 CASSSAGGAQPQHF TGTGCCAGCAGCTCAGCAGGGGGCGCTCAGCCCCAGCATTTT
NA TRBJ2-1 TRBV6-4 TRBD2 CASPTEAGGPHEQFF TGTGCCAGCCCTACAGAGGCGGGAGGGCCCCATGAGCAGTTCTTC
NA TRBJ2-2 TRBV4-2 NA CASSQDIEGELFF TGTGCCAGCAGCCAAGATATCGAGGGGGAGCTGTTTTTT
NA TRBJ1-1 TRBV27 NA CAAWYAGATNTEAFF TGTGCCGCATGGTACGCGGGGGCCACGAACACTGAAGCTTTCTTT
once TRBJ1-3 TRBV6-1 NA CASTIDYSGNTIYF TGTGCCAGCACGATAGACTACTCTGGAAACACCATATATTTT
once TRBJ2-3 TRBV5-1 TRBD1 CASSSGGGTDTQYF TGCGCCAGCAGTTCAGGGGGCGGCACAGATACGCAGTATTTT
NA TRBJ2-7 TRBV7-8 NA CASSLAPPFAVGGYEQYF TGTGCCAGCAGCTTAGCCCCCCCATTCGCGGTCGGAGGTTACGAGCAGTACTTC
NA TRBJ1-2 TRBV4-3 NA CASSHRITGNLGYTF TGCGCCAGCAGCCATAGAATAACAGGGAATCTTGGCTACACCTTC
NA TRBJ2-4 TRBV11-1 NA CASSLAGEAPQYF TGTGCCAGCAGCTTAGCGGGGGAGGCCCCTCAGTACTTC
NA TRBJ1-5 TRBV12-5 NA CASGSQFYRAPGGQPQHF TGTGCTAGTGGTTCACAATTCTACAGGGCACCGGGTGGCCAGCCCCAGCATTTT
NA TRBJ2-2 TRBV12-5 TRBD2 CASGLARTSGPGELFF TGTGCTAGTGGTTTGGCTCGGACTAGCGGGCCCGGGGAGCTGTTTTTT
NA TRBJ2-7 TRBV10-3 TRBD2 CAISESGTSGIHSYEQYF TGTGCCATCAGTGAGTCCGGGACTAGCGGGATTCACTCCTACGAGCAGTACTTC
NA TRBJ1-1 TRBV30 NA CAWSVTSVNTEAFF TGTGCCTGGAGTGTCACTTCTGTGAACACTGAAGCTTTCTTT
once TRBJ2-1 TRBV15 TRBD2 CATSNRRQRGKLYNEQFF TGTGCCACCAGCAACCGGCGTCAGCGGGGAAAACTGTACAATGAGCAGTTCTTC
once TRBJ2-5 TRBV5-1 TRBD1 CASSLEGQGLGTQYF TGCGCCAGCAGCTTGGAGGGACAGGGGTTAGGGACCCAGTACTTC
NA TRBJ1-4 TRBV28 TRBD1 CASSVKGQVFNEKLFF TGTGCCAGCAGCGTGAAAGGACAGGTCTTTAATGAAAAACTGTTTTTT
once TRBJ2-1 TRBV5-1 TRBD2 CASSLPSGSYNEQFF TGCGCCAGCAGCTTGCCTAGCGGCTCCTACAATGAGCAGTTCTTC
NA TRBJ2-5 TRBV19 TRBD2 CASSRTTSGGHSTLETQYF TGTGCCAGTAGTCGAACGACTAGCGGGGGACATTCTACCTTAGAGACCCAGTACTTC